What follows describes a single TCR beta chain. Sequencing used immunoSEQ multiplex PCR; TCRdb keeps in-frame clones, though not all of them. The table includes about 270,000 clones, under 90% detected once. The source of the sample is a study of blood T cell repertoires in COVID-19. The sample taken for sequencing was PBMCs or T cells enriched from blood (not recorded which). The TCR originated in a man in his late teens or twenties who had recovered from COVID-19.

The CDR3 is CASSPRPDSSYNEQFF. DNA for the CDR3: TGTGCCAGCAGCCCCCGGCCGGACAGCTCCTACAATGAGCAGTTCTTC. The chain uses TRBV11-2 and TRBJ2-1, with D perhaps matching TRBD1 (6 bases). Trimming stripped 5 bases from V and 0 bases from J, with 14 bases between. Germline V gene data show CDR1 as SGHAT and CDR2 as FQNNGV. The CDR3 runs to 16 residues.